The 8 T cell receptor beta chains below were found in one sample sequenced in a study of blood T cell repertoires in COVID-19. Some clones are missing from TCRdb's copy, which holds only in-frame ones; the method was immunoSEQ multiplex PCR. The table shows hundreds of thousands of clones, with about 84% occurring only once. The sequencing sample was made of PBMCs or T cells enriched from blood (not recorded which). The receptors come from a man aged 25 to 40 with acute COVID-19.

This clone came up once. The chain combines TRBV7-9 with TRBJ1-1; D perhaps matches TRBD1 (5 bases). Trimming pared 4 bases from V and 1 base from J, leaving 7 bases between. The CDR3 has 13 residues. Germline V gene data show CDR1 as SEHNR and CDR2 as FQNEAQ (reference sequence). CDR3 amino acids: CASSWQGNTEAFF. The CDR3 coding sequence is TGTGCCAGCAGCTGGCAGGGGAACACTGAAGCTTTCTTT.

The V call is TRBV9, the J call TRBJ2-2; no reliable D call. V was pared by 0 bases and J by 0 bases, with 21 bases between. The CDR3 runs 20 residues. Per germline, CDR1 SGDLS and CDR2 YYNGEE. DNA for the CDR3: TGTGCCAGCAGCGTAGCTGCGGTTCGGCTATCTAATACGAACACCGGGGAGCTGTTTTTT. Its protein product is CASSVAAVRLSNTNTGELFF.

The rearrangement links TRBV6-6 to TRBJ2-4, with D perhaps matching TRBD1 (5 bases). V shed 5 bases and J shed 0 bases, with 8 bases lying between them. The CDR3 runs to 14 residues. In germline, CDR1 is MNHNY, CDR2 SVGAGI (reference sequence). The CDR3 protein is CASSPTVAKNIQYF. The CDR3 DNA is TGTGCCAGCAGTCCGACAGTAGCCAAAAACATTCAGTACTTC.

This clone was observed a few times. The chain links TRBV14 to TRBJ2-7, with 10 bases lining up with TRBD1. This CDR3 has 19 residues. V was pared by 4 bases and J by 5 bases, with 20 bases of the junction left unmatched. Germline CDR1 reads SGHDN; CDR2 reads FVKESK. This CDR3 reads CASSPTPQTGGLWGHEQYF. The CDR3 DNA reads TGTGCCAGCAGCCCCACGCCTCAGACAGGGGGCCTGTGGGGACACGAGCAGTACTTC. Supplemented by reference TRBV14 and TRBJ2-7, the full variable domain reads EAGVTQFPSHSVIEKGQTVTLRCDPISGHDNLYWYRRVMGKEIKFLLHFVKESKQDESGMPNNRFLAERTGGTYSTLKVQPAELEDSGVYFCASSPTPQTGGLWGHEQYFGPGTRLTVT.

This chain uses TRBV28 with TRBJ1-2, with D uncertain. The CDR3 has 12 residues. The V gene lost 0 bases and the J gene lost 6 bases, with 5 bases spanning the gap. Germline V gene lookup returns CDR1 MDHEN and CDR2 SYDVKM. CDR3 amino acids: CASSLWPDGYTF. The CDR3 nucleotides are TGTGCCAGCAGTTTATGGCCAGATGGCTACACCTTC.

The chain combines TRBV30 with TRBJ1-2; unclear D gene. This CDR3 is 11 amino acids long. With 3 bases removed from V and 11 bases from J, the gap between germline ends came to 13 bases. CDR1 GTSNPN and CDR2 SVGIG come from the germline V gene (reference sequence). The CDR3 DNA follows: TGTGCCTGGAGCAGCCCCGCGGGGTACACCTTC. Its translation is CAWSSPAGYTF.

The chain carries TRBV24-1 and TRBJ2-2; TRBD1 aligns across 8 bases. The length of the CDR3 is 16 residues. The germline V gene has CDR1 KGHDR and CDR2 SFDVKD. J lost 4 bases, V lost 4 bases, and 7 bases had no gene match. CDR3 residues: CATSDWTGIGTGELFF. The CDR3 coding sequence is TGTGCCACCAGTGACTGGACAGGGATAGGCACCGGGGAGCTGTTTTTT.

The CDR3, as DNA: TGTGCCAGCAGCCGGGGACAGGGGGCCGGCGGGGAGCTGTTTTTT. This translates into CASSRGQGAGGELFF. The chain links TRBV28 to TRBJ2-2, with 12 positions matching TRBD1. There are 15 residues in the CDR3. Germline V gene data show CDR1 as MDHEN and CDR2 as SYDVKM. With V trimmed by 6 bases and J by 7 bases, 6 bases remained unmatched.